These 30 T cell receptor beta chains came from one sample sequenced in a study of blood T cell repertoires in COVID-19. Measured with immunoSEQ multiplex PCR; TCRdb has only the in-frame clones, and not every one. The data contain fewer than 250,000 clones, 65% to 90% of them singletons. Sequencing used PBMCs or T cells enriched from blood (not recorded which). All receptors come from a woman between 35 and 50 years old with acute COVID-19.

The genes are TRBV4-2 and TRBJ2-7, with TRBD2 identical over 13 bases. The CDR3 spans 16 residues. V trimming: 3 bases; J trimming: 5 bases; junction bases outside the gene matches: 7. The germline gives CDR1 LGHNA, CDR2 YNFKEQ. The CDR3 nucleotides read TGTGCCAGCAGCCAGGGGACTAGCGGGACTGGCAACGAGCAGTACTTC. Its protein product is CASSQGTSGTGNEQYF.

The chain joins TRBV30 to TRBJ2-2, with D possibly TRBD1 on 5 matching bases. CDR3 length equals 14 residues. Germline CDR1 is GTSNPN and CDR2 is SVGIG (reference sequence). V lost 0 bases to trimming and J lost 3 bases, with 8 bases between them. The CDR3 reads CAWSVTVYTGELFF. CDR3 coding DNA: TGTGCCTGGAGTGTGACAGTTTACACCGGGGAGCTGTTTTTT.

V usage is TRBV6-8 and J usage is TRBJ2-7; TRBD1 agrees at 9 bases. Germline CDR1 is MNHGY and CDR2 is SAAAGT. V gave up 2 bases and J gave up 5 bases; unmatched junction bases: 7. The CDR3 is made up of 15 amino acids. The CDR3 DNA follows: TGTGCCAGCAGTTACCGAGGACAGGGGCCAGACGAGCAGTACTTC. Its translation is CASSYRGQGPDEQYF.

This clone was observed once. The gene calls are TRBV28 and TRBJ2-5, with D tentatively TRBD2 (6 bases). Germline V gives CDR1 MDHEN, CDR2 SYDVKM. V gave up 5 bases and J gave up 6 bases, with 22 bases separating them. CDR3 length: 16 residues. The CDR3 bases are TGTGCCAGCAGTCCACTTACGGAGGGGAGAGGAAAGACCCAGTACTTC. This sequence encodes CASSPLTEGRGKTQYF.

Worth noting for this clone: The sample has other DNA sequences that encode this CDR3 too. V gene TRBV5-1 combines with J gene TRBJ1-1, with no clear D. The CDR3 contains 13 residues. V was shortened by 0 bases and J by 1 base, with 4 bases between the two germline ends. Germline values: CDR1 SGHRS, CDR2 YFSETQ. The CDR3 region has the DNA TGCGCCAGCAGCTTGGCGGGGAACACTGAAGCTTTCTTT. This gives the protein CASSLAGNTEAFF.

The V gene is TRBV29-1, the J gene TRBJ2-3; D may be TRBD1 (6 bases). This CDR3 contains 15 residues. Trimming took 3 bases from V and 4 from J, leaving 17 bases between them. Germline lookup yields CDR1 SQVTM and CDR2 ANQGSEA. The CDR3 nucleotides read TGCAGCGTTGAGGCTCTCCAGGGGTTGGCAGATACGCAGTATTTT. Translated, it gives CSVEALQGLADTQYF.

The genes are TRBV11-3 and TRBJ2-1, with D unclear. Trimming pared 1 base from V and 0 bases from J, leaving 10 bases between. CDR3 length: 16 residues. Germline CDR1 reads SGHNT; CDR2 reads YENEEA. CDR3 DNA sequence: TGTGCCAGCAGCTTAGGAGTCTTTAGCTCCTACAATGAGCAGTTCTTC. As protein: CASSLGVFSSYNEQFF.

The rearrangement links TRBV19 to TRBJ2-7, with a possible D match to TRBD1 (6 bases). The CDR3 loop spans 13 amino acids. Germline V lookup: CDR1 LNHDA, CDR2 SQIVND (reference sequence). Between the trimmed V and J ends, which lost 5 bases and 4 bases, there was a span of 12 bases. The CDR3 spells CASSEGVTYEQYF. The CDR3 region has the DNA TGTGCCAGTAGTGAGGGGGTCACTTACGAGCAGTACTTC.

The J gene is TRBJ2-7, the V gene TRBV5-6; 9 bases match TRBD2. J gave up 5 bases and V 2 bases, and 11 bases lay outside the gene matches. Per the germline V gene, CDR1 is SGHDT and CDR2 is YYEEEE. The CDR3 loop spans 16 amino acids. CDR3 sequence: CASSFGIVAGVDEQYF. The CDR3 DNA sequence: TGTGCCAGCAGCTTCGGGATAGTAGCGGGAGTCGACGAGCAGTACTTC.

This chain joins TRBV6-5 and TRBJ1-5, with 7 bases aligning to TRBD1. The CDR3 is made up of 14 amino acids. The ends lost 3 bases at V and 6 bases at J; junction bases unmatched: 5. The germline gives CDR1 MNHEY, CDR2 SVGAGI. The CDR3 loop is CASSYKTGIQPQHF. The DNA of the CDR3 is TGTGCCAGCAGTTATAAGACAGGGATTCAGCCCCAGCATTTT.

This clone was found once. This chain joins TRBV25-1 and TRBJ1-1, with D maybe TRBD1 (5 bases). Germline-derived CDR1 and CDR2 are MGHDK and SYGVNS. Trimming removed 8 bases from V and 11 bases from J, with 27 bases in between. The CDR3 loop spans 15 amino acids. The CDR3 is CASAGRRSAGIDAFF. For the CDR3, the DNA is TGTGCCAGCGCAGGGCGGCGGTCGGCGGGGATCGACGCTTTCTTT.

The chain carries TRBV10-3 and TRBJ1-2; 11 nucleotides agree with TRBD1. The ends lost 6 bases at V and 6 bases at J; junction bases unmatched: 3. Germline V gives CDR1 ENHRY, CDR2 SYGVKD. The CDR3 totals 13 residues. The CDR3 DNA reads TGTGCCATCAGGGACAGGGGGCGCGATGGCTACACCTTC. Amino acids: CAIRDRGRDGYTF.

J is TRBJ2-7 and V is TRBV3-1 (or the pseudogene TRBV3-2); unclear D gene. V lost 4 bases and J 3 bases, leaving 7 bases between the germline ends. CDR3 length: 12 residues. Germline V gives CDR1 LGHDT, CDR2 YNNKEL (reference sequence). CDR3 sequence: CASSRDFYEQYF. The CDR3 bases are TGTGCCAGCAGCCGTGACTTCTACGAGCAGTACTTC.

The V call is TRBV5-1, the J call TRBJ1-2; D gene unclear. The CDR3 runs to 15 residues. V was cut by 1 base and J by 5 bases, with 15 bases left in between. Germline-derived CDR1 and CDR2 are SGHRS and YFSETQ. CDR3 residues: CASSLSVGSGYGYTF. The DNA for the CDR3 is TGCGCCAGCAGCTTGTCAGTCGGGAGCGGTTATGGCTACACCTTC.

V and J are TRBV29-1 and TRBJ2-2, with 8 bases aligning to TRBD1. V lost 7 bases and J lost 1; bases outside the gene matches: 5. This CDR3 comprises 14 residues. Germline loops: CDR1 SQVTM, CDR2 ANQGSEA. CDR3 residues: CSGRTGWNTGELFF. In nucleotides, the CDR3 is TGCAGCGGCCGGACAGGGTGGAACACCGGGGAGCTGTTTTTT.

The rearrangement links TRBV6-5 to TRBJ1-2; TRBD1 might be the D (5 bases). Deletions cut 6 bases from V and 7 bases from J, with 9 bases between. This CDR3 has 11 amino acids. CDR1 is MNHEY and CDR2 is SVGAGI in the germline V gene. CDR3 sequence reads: CASRQGGGYTF. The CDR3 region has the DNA TGTGCCAGCAGGCAGGGTGGTGGCTACACCTTC.

In DNA, the CDR3 is TGTGCCACCAGTGATTTTTCCGCTAGCGGGAGATTAAGTACGCAGTATTTT. Translating it yields CATSDFSASGRLSTQYF. This chain links TRBV24-1 with TRBJ2-3; 10 bases agree with TRBD2. CDR1 and CDR2 from the germline V gene are KGHDR and SFDVKD. The J segment lost 8 bases and the V segment lost 1 base, leaving 11 bases of the junction unmatched. CDR3 length equals 17 residues.

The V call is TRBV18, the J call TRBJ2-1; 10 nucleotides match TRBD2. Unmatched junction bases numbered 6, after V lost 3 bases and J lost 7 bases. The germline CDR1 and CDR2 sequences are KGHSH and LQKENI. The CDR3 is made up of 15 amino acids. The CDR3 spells CASSPPAGGPNEQFF. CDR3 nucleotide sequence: TGTGCCAGCTCACCCCCAGCGGGAGGGCCGAATGAGCAGTTCTTC.

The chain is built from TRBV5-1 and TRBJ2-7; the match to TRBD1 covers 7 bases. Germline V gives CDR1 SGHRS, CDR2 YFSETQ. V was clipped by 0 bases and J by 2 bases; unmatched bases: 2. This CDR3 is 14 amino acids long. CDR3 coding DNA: TGCGCCAGCAGCTTGGCCGGGACAGCCTACGAGCAGTACTTC. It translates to CASSLAGTAYEQYF.

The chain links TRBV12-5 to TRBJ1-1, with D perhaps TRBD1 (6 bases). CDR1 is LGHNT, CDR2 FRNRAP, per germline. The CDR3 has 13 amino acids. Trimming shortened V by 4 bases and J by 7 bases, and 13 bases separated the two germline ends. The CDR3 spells CASGSQEDSEAFF. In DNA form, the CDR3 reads TGTGCTAGTGGTTCCCAGGAGGACAGTGAAGCTTTCTTT. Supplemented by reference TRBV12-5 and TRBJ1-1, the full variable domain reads DARVTQTPRHKVTEMGQEVTMRCQPILGHNTVFWYRQTMMQGLELLAYFRNRAPLDDSGMPKDRFSAEMPDATLATLKIQPSEPRDSAVYFCASGSQEDSEAFFGQGTRLTVV.

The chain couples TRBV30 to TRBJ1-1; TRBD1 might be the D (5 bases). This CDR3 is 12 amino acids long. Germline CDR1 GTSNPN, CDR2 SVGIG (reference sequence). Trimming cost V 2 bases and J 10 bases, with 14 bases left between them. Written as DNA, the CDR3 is TGTGCCTGGAGTACAGCTGCCGGGGGAGCTTTCTTT. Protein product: CAWSTAAGGAFF.

The CDR3 DNA is TGTGCCACCCAAAACAGGGGGCCAAATTCACCCCTCCACTTT. It yields the protein CATQNRGPNSPLHF. V is TRBV15 and J is TRBJ1-6; 9 bases are shared with TRBD1. CDR1 LNHNV and CDR2 YYDKDF come from the germline V gene (reference sequence). Unmatched junction bases numbered 6, after V lost 8 bases and J lost 7 bases. There are 14 residues in the CDR3. Full variable domain (rest looked up from reference TRBV15 and TRBJ1-6): DAMVIQNPRYQVTQFGKPVTLSCSQTLNHNVMYWYQQKSSQAPKLLFHYYDKDFNNEADTPDNFQSRRPNTSFCFLDIRSPGLGDTAMYLCATQNRGPNSPLHFGNGTRLTVT.

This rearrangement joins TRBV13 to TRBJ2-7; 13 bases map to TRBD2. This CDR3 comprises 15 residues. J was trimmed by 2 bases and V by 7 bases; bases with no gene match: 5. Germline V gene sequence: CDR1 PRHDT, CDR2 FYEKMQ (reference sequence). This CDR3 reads CASTLGTSGTYEQYF. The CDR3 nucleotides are TGTGCCAGCACCCTCGGGACTAGCGGGACCTACGAGCAGTACTTC.

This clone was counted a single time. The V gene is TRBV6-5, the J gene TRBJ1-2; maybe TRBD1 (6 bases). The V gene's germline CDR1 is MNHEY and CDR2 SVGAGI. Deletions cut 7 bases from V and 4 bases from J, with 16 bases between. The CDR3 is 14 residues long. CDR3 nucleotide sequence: TGTGCCAGCACTAACCCGACAGGTGGCTATGGCTACACCTTC. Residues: CASTNPTGGYGYTF.

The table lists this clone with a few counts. CDR3 nucleotide sequence: TGTGCCAGCAGTGTCGGGTCACCGGCGACTGAAGCTTTCTTT. Protein product: CASSVGSPATEAFF. The chain couples TRBV2 to TRBJ1-1; D not resolved. The CDR3 consists of 14 residues. V was trimmed by 4 bases and J by 5 bases, leaving 14 bases between them. CDR1 and CDR2 (germline): SNHLY, FYNNEI.

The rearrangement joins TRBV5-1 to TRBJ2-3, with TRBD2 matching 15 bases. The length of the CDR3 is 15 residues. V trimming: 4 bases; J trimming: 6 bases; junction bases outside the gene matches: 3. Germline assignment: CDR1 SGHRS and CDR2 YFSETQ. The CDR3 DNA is TGCGCCAGCAGCGTCGGGACTAGCGGGAGGGATACGCAGTATTTT. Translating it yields CASSVGTSGRDTQYF.

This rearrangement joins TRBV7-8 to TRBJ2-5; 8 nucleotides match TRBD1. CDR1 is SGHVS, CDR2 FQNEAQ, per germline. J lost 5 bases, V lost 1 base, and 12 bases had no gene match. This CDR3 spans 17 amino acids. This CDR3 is CASSLGPRTGRRETQYF. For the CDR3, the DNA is TGTGCCAGCAGCTTAGGGCCCCGGACAGGGAGGAGGGAGACCCAGTACTTC.

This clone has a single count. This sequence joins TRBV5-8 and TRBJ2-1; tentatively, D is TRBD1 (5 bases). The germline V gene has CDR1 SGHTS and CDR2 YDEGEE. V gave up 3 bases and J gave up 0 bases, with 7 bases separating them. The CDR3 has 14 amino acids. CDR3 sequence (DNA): TGTGCCAGCAGCTCCGACAGCTCCTACAATGAGCAGTTCTTC. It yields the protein CASSSDSSYNEQFF.

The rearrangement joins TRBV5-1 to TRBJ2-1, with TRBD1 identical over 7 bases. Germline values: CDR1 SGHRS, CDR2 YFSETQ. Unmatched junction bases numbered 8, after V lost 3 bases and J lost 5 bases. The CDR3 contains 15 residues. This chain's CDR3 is CASSSGQAEDNEQFF. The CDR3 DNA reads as TGCGCCAGCAGCTCAGGACAGGCGGAAGACAATGAGCAGTTCTTC.

CDR3 residues: CASSLGTASYEQYF. The CDR3 bases are TGCGCCAGCAGCTTGGGGACAGCTTCTTACGAGCAGTACTTC. The J gene is TRBJ2-7, the V gene TRBV5-1; possibly TRBD1 for D (6 bases). The CDR3 runs to 14 residues. The germline V and J ends were trimmed by 0 bases and 4 bases, with 11 bases remaining between them. CDR1 is SGHRS and CDR2 is YFSETQ in the germline V gene. Full variable domain (remainder filled in from reference TRBV5-1 and TRBJ2-7): KAGVTQTPRYLIKTRGQQVTLSCSPISGHRSVSWYQQTPGQGLQFLFEYFSETQRNKGNFPGRFSGRQFSNSRSEMNVSTLELGDSALYLCASSLGTASYEQYFGPGTRLTVT.